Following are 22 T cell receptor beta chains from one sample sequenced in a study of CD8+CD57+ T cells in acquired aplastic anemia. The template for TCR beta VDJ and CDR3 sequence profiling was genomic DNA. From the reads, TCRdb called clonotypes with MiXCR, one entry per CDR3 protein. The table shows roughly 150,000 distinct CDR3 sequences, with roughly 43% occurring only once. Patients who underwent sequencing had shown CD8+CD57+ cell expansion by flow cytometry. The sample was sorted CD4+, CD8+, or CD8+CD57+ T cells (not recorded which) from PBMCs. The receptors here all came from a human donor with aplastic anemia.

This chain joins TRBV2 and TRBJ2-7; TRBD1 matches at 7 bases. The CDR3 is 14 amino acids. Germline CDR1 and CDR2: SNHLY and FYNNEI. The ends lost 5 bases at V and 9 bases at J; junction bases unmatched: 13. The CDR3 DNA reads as TGTGCCAGCAGTTACTCTCGGACAGGCCCAGTGCAGTACTTC. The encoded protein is CASSYSRTGPVQYF.

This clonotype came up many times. CDR3 nucleotide sequence: TGTGCCAGCAGGGGAGTCGGGACGGGCTCCTACGAGCAGTACTTC. It specifies CASRGVGTGSYEQYF. The rearrangement uses TRBV2 and TRBJ2-7; TRBD1 or TRBD2 may be the D gene (5 bases each). The CDR3 totals 15 residues. V dropped 6 bases and J dropped 0 bases, with 15 bases sitting between them. The V gene's germline CDR1 is SNHLY and CDR2 FYNNEI. Full variable domain (missing parts from reference TRBV2 and TRBJ2-7): EPEVTQTPSHQVTQMGQEVILRCVPISNHLYFYWYRQILGQKVEFLVSFYNNEISEKSEIFDDQFSVERPDGSNFTLKIRSTKLEDSAMYFCASRGVGTGSYEQYFGPGTRLTVT.

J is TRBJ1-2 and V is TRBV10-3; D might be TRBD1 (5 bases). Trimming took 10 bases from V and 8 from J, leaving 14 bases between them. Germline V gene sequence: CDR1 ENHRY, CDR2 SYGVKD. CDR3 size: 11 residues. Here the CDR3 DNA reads TGTGCCAGCGGCAGTGGGGCCGGCTACACCTTC. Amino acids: CASGSGAGYTF.

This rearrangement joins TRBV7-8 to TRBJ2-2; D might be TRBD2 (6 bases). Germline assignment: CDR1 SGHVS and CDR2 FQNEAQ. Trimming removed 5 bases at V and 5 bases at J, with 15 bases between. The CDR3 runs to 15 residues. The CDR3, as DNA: TGTGCCAGCAGCCCACCTGGCCGGGGGACCGGGGAGCTGTTTTTT. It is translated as CASSPPGRGTGELFF.

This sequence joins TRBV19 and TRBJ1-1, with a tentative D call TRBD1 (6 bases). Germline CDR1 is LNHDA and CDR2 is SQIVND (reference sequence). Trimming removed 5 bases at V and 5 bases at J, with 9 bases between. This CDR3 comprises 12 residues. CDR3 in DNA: TGTGCCAGTAGTGTGGGGGCGACTGAAGCTTTCTTT. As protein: CASSVGATEAFF.

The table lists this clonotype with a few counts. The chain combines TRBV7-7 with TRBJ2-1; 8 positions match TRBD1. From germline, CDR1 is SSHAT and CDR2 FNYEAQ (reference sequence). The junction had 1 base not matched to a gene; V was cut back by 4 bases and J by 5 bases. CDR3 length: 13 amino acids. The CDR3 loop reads CASSSTGDNEQFF. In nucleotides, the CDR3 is TGTGCCAGCAGCTCGACAGGGGACAATGAGCAGTTCTTC.

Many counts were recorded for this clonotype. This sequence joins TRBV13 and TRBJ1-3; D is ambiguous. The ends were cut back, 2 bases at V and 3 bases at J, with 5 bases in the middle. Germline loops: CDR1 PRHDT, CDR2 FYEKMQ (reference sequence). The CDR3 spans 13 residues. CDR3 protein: CASSLRVGNTIYF. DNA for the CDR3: TGTGCCAGCAGCTTAAGGGTTGGAAACACCATATATTTT.

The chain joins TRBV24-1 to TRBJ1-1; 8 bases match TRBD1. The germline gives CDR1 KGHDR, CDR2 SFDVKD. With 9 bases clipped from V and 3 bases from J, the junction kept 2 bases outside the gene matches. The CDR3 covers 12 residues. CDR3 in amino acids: CATAQGDTEAFF. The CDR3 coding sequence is TGTGCCACCGCACAGGGGGACACTGAAGCTTTCTTT.

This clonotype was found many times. CDR3 loop: CASRSGTRSYEQYF. As DNA, the CDR3 is TGTGCCAGCAGATCCGGGACTAGATCCTACGAGCAGTACTTC. The J gene is TRBJ2-7, the V gene TRBV6-1, with 8 bases identical to TRBD2. Per the germline V gene, CDR1 is MNHNS and CDR2 is SASEGT. The V segment lost 6 bases and the J segment 1 base; nucleotides outside the gene matches: 5. CDR3 length equals 14 residues.

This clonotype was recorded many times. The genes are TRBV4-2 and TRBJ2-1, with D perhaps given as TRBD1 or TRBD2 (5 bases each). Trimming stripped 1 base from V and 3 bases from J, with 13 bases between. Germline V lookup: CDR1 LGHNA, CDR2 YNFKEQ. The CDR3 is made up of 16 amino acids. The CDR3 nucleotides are TGTGCCAGCAGCCAAGCGCCCGGGACCATCTACAATGAGCAGTTCTTC. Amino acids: CASSQAPGTIYNEQFF.

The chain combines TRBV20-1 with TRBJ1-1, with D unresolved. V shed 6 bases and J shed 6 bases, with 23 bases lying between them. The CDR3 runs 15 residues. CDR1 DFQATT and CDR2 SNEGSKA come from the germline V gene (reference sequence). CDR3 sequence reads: CSASSSSRQAPEAFF. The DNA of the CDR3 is TGCAGTGCCAGTAGTTCATCGAGGCAGGCTCCTGAAGCTTTCTTT.

CDR3 in DNA: TGTGCCAGCAGTGAGGGACAGGGCACCTACAATGAGCAGTTCTTC. Its translation: CASSEGQGTYNEQFF. V usage is TRBV25-1 and J usage is TRBJ2-1; 9 bases fit TRBD1. CDR3 length equals 15 residues. Germline V gene data show CDR1 as MGHDK and CDR2 as SYGVNS. V lost 3 bases, J lost 2 bases, and 2 bases stayed unmatched.

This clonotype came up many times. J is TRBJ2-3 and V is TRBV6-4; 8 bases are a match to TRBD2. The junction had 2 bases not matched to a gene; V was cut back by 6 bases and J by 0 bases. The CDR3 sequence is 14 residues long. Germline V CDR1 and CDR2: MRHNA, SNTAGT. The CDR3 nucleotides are TGTGCCAGCAGCTCGGGGGGGAGCACAGATACGCAGTATTTT. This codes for CASSSGGSTDTQYF.

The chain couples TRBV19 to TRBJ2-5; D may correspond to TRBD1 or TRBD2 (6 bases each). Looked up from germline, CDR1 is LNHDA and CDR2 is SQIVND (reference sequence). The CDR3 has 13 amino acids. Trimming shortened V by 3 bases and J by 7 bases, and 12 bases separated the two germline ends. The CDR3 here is CASSIGGLGTQYF. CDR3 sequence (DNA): TGTGCCAGTAGTATTGGGGGGCTCGGGACCCAGTACTTC.

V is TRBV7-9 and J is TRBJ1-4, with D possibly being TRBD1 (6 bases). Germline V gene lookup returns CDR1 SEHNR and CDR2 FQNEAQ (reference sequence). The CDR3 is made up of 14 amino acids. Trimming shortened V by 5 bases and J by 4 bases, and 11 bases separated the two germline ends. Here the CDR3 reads CASSRTASNEKLFF. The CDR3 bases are TGTGCCAGCAGCCGGACAGCAAGTAATGAAAAACTGTTTTTT.

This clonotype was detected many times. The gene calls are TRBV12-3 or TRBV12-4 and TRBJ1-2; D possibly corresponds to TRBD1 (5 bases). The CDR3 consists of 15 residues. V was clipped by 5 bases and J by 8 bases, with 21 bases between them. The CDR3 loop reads CASSLITRVSLGYTF. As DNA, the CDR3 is TGTGCCAGCAGTCTCATAACCAGGGTTTCCTTGGGCTACACCTTC.

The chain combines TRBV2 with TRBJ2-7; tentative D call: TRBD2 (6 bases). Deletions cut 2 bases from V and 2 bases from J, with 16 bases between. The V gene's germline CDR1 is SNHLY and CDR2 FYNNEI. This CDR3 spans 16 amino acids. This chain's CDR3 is CASSERDPGLAYEQYF. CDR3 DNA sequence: TGTGCCAGCAGTGAAAGGGACCCGGGACTTGCCTACGAGCAGTACTTC.

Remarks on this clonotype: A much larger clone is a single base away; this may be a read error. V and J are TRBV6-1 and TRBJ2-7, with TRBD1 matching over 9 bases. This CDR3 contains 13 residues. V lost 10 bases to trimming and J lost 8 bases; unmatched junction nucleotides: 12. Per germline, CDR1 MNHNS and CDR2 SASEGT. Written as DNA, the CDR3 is TGTGCCACCTCCGGGACAGGGATGCGGAAGCAGTACTTC. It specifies CATSGTGMRKQYF.

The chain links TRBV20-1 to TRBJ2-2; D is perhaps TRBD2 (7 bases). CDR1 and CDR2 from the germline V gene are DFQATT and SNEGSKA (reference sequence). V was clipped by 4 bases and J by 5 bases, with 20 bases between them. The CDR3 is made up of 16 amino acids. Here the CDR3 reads CSATDGGLGRTGELFF. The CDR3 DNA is TGCAGTGCTACGGACGGGGGGCTAGGAAGGACCGGGGAGCTGTTTTTT.

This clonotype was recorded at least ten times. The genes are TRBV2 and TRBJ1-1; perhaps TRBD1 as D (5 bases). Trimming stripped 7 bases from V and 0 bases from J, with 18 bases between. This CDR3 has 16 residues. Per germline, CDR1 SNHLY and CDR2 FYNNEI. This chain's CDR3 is CASTNYGGGLNTEAFF. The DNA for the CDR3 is TGTGCCAGCACCAACTACGGGGGGGGATTGAACACTGAAGCTTTCTTT.

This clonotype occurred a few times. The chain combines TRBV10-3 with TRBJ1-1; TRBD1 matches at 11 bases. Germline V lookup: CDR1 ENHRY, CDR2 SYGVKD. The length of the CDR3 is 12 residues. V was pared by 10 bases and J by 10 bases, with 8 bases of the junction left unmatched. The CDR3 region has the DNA TGTGCCAGCTGGACAGGGGGCGTAGGAGCTTTCTTT. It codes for CASWTGGVGAFF.

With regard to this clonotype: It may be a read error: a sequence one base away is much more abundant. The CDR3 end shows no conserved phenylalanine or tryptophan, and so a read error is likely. For the CDR3, the DNA is TGTGCCAGCAGTTTTATAGCAGCCGGGGAGCTGTTTGTT. It encodes CASSFIAAGELFV. This chain joins TRBV12-3 or TRBV12-4 and TRBJ2-2; no definite D call. The V and J ends lost 3 bases and 6 bases respectively, with 8 bases between them. The CDR3 is 13 amino acids.